The 27 T cell receptor beta chains presented below share a single source sample, sequenced in a study of OX40 agonist ivuxolimab in advanced cancers. Using immunoSEQ multiplex PCR, the repertoire was profiled, and TCRdb retains in-frame clones only, with some absent. The table lists roughly 77,000 clones, roughly 85% of them singletons, with 2% to 2.5% in the top ten. Specimen: CD4+ or CD8+ T cells sorted from blood, collected in a trial of the OX40 agonist ivuxolimab. All receptors come from an adult with an advanced solid tumor such as melanoma, head and neck, liver or kidney cancer.

V and J are TRBV5-1 and TRBJ1-1; 12 nucleotides agree with TRBD1. With 3 bases clipped from V and 0 bases from J, the junction kept 6 bases outside the gene matches. This CDR3 is 17 amino acids long. CDR1 and CDR2 (germline): SGHRS, YFSETQ. The CDR3 region has the DNA TGCGCCAGCAGCTCTCCGGGACAGGGGGCCGTGAACACTGAAGCTTTCTTT. Its protein is CASSSPGQGAVNTEAFF.

The V gene is TRBV6-1, the J gene TRBJ1-6; possibly TRBD1 for D (5 bases). Per germline, CDR1 MNHNS and CDR2 SASEGT. This CDR3 has 16 residues. Trimming removed 2 bases from V and 2 bases from J, with 10 bases in between. The CDR3 reads CASSEMRGPYNSPLHF. The CDR3 DNA is TGTGCCAGCAGTGAAATGAGGGGCCCCTATAATTCACCCCTCCACTTT.

The chain has TRBV5-1 and TRBJ1-2, with D possibly being TRBD1 (5 bases). This CDR3 contains 16 residues. In germline, CDR1 is SGHRS, CDR2 YFSETQ. V was cut by 0 bases and J by 0 bases, with 12 bases left in between. The CDR3 here is CASSLAPGGANYGYTF. The CDR3 DNA reads TGCGCCAGCAGCTTGGCCCCCGGGGGAGCTAACTATGGCTACACCTTC.

This rearrangement joins TRBV13 to TRBJ1-1; 9 bases line up with TRBD1. The V gene end was trimmed by 5 bases and the J gene end by 11 bases; junction bases not matched to a gene: 21. This CDR3 has 17 residues. CDR1 and CDR2 from the germline V gene are PRHDT and FYEKMQ (reference sequence). The CDR3 reads CASSPTPGQGTNLVAFF. CDR3 sequence (DNA): TGTGCCAGCAGCCCGACCCCGGGACAGGGCACGAATTTGGTGGCTTTCTTT.

V is TRBV27 and J is TRBJ1-1; TRBD1 aligns across 7 bases. J was trimmed by 7 bases and V by 5 bases; bases with no gene match: 13. The CDR3 sequence is 15 residues long. Germline V CDR1 and CDR2: MNHEY, SMNVEV (reference sequence). Here the CDR3 reads CASSLARDSFLEAFF. CDR3 sequence (DNA): TGTGCCAGCAGTCTTGCTCGGGACAGCTTTCTTGAAGCTTTCTTT.

This clone was seen a single time. J is TRBJ1-4 and V is TRBV7-2; the D is unclear. V was trimmed by 3 bases and J by 0 bases, leaving 5 bases between them. Germline V lookup: CDR1 SGHTA, CDR2 FQGNSA. This CDR3 comprises 14 residues. CDR3 in amino acids: CASSFLSTNEKLFF. CDR3 in DNA: TGTGCCAGCAGCTTTCTATCAACTAATGAAAAACTGTTTTTT.

The rearrangement joins TRBV29-1 to TRBJ1-4; TRBD1 might be the D (6 bases). The germline gives CDR1 SQVTM, CDR2 ANQGSEA. CDR3 size: 13 residues. V lost 6 bases and J 6 bases, leaving 14 bases between the germline ends. CDR3 nucleotides: TGCAGCGTACAGGGTTCAATACATGAAAAACTGTTTTTT. The encoded protein is CSVQGSIHEKLFF.

The chain joins TRBV19 to TRBJ1-2, with TRBD1 matching over 7 bases. V lost 4 bases and J lost 8; bases outside the gene matches: 13. The CDR3 is made up of 15 amino acids. Germline CDR1 and CDR2: LNHDA and SQIVND (reference sequence). CDR3 nucleotides: TGTGCCAGTAGTAGATCCGGGACAGCCCTCGGGGGCTACACCTTC. Translating it yields CASSRSGTALGGYTF.

The rearrangement uses TRBV21-1 and TRBJ2-7; the table assigns TRBD2, which was not confirmed against the DNA. TRBV21-1 represents a pseudogene. CDR3 length: 17 residues. CDR3 coding DNA: TGTGCCAGCAGCAAATCGGCGGCGGGGGGGGACTCCTACGAGCAGTACTTC. Translating it yields CASSKSAAGGDSYEQYF.

CDR3 residues: CAISGGTGGVMDSPLHF. The CDR3 DNA is TGTGCCATCAGTGGGGGGACAGGGGGCGTGATGGATTCACCCCTCCACTTT. V is TRBV10-3 and J is TRBJ1-6, with 12 bases fitting TRBD1. The length of the CDR3 is 17 residues. Per the germline V gene, CDR1 is ENHRY and CDR2 is SYGVKD. The V segment lost 4 bases and the J segment 8 bases; nucleotides outside the gene matches: 9.

The chain uses TRBV7-2 and TRBJ2-7, with D possibly TRBD2 on 5 matching bases. V lost 5 bases, J lost 5 bases, and 16 bases lay in between. This CDR3 has 14 amino acids. Germline CDR1 is SGHTA and CDR2 is FQGNSA. DNA for the CDR3: TGTGCCAGCAGCCCGTCACGGGCTAGCCACGAGCAGTACTTC. Protein product: CASSPSRASHEQYF.

The chain recombines TRBV19 with TRBJ1-2, with D maybe TRBD1 (6 bases). Germline V gives CDR1 LNHDA, CDR2 SQIVND (reference sequence). Trimming cost V 1 base and J 4 bases, with 16 bases left between them. The CDR3 is 16 residues long. The chain's CDR3 is CASSIVQGVGTYGYTF. The CDR3 DNA is TGTGCCAGTAGTATAGTACAGGGAGTAGGGACCTATGGCTACACCTTC.

V gene TRBV7-3 combines with J gene TRBJ2-1; D possibly corresponds to TRBD2 (6 bases). Germline CDR1 SGHTA, CDR2 FQGTGA. The CDR3 length is 13 residues. Trimming pared 5 bases from V and 5 bases from J, leaving 10 bases between. The CDR3 spells CASSRPGDNEQFF. The CDR3 DNA reads TGTGCCAGCAGCCGCCCGGGGGACAATGAGCAGTTCTTC.

This clone appeared a few times. This chain connects TRBV5-1 to TRBJ1-1; TRBD1 matches 9 bases. Trimming removed 4 bases from V and 5 bases from J; junction bases left unmatched: 3. The germline gives CDR1 SGHRS, CDR2 YFSETQ. There are 13 residues in the CDR3. The CDR3 nucleotides are TGCGCCAGCAGCCGGGACAGGGATACTGAAGCTTTCTTT. The encoded protein is CASSRDRDTEAFF.

This chain uses TRBV2 with TRBJ1-2, with TRBD1 as a possible D gene (6 bases). CDR1 and CDR2 from the germline V gene are SNHLY and FYNNEI. Trimming took 8 bases from V and 3 from J, leaving 19 bases between them. The CDR3 sequence is 15 residues long. Here the CDR3 reads CASDSGTTFHYGYTF. The CDR3 coding sequence is TGTGCCAGCGACTCCGGGACAACGTTTCACTATGGCTACACCTTC. The full variable domain, with the rest looked up from reference TRBV2 and TRBJ1-2, is EPEVTQTPSHQVTQMGQEVILRCVPISNHLYFYWYRQILGQKVEFLVSFYNNEISEKSEIFDDQFSVERPDGSNFTLKIRSTKLEDSAMYFCASDSGTTFHYGYTFGSGTRLTVV.

This clone has only a few counts. The genes are TRBV19 and TRBJ1-2; tentatively, D is TRBD1 (5 bases). This CDR3 spans 14 amino acids. In germline, CDR1 is LNHDA, CDR2 SQIVND (reference sequence). V was trimmed by 5 bases and J by 4 bases, leaving 14 bases between them. CDR3 amino acids: CASSPGRDLYGYTF. The CDR3 DNA reads TGTGCCAGTAGTCCCGGACGGGACCTCTATGGCTACACCTTC.

The rearrangement joins TRBV18 to TRBJ1-1, with D unclear. The V end lost 2 bases, the J end lost 0 bases, and 7 bases lay between the germline ends. The CDR3 sequence is 14 residues long. Germline CDR1 reads KGHSH; CDR2 reads LQKENI. CDR3: CASSPEALNTEAFF. DNA of the CDR3: TGTGCCAGCTCACCAGAGGCCCTGAACACTGAAGCTTTCTTT.

This clone was seen only once. This chain links TRBV6-4 with TRBJ2-3; a possible D gene is TRBD2 (5 bases). The CDR3 has 16 residues. Trimming cost V 4 bases and J 4 bases, with 18 bases left between them. Germline V gene data show CDR1 as MRHNA and CDR2 as SNTAGT. The CDR3 region has the DNA TGTGCCAGCAGTGCCAAGGCGGCGGGCAACGCAGATACGCAGTATTTT. Its protein is CASSAKAAGNADTQYF.

The chain uses TRBV11-2 and TRBJ2-2, with 7 bases lining up with TRBD1. Germline CDR1 reads SGHAT; CDR2 reads FQNNGV. CDR3 size: 14 residues. V lost 3 bases to trimming and J lost 6 bases; unmatched junction nucleotides: 4. As DNA, the CDR3 is TGTGCCAGCAGCTTCGGGACAGATTCCGGGGAGCTGTTTTTT. This sequence encodes CASSFGTDSGELFF.

V is TRBV4-3 and J is TRBJ2-7; 10 bases line up with TRBD1. The CDR3 contains 17 residues. Germline CDR1 is LGHNA and CDR2 is YSLEER. V was clipped by 1 base and J by 2 bases; unmatched bases: 8. The CDR3: CASSQALDRGTAYEQYF. The CDR3 DNA reads TGCGCCAGCAGCCAAGCCTTGGACAGGGGGACCGCCTACGAGCAGTACTTC.

This clone has a handful of counts. V usage is TRBV6-1 and J usage is TRBJ1-2, with D perhaps matching TRBD1 (5 bases). CDR1 MNHNS and CDR2 SASEGT come from the germline V gene. Trimming took 0 bases from V and 7 from J, leaving 12 bases between them. This CDR3 is built from 14 residues. DNA of the CDR3: TGTGCCAGCAGTGAAGCGGTAGGGGTGGGTGGCTACACCTTC. Amino acids: CASSEAVGVGGYTF.

This clone was recorded only once. The rearrangement uses TRBV5-6 and TRBJ1-2, with D maybe TRBD1 (6 bases). Germline-derived CDR1 and CDR2 are SGHDT and YYEEEE. This CDR3 region has 14 residues. V was shortened by 2 bases and J by 2 bases, with 10 bases between the two germline ends. The CDR3 sequence: CASSFGTGNYGYTF. CDR3 in DNA: TGTGCCAGCAGCTTCGGAACAGGGAACTATGGCTACACCTTC. Full variable domain (missing parts from reference TRBV5-6 and TRBJ1-2): DAGVTQSPTHLIKTRGQQVTLRCSPKSGHDTVSWYQQALGQGPQFIFQYYEEEERQRGNFPDRFSGHQFPNYSSELNVNALLLGDSALYLCASSFGTGNYGYTFGSGTRLTVV.

The V and J genes are TRBV29-1 and TRBJ1-1, with D maybe TRBD1 (5 bases). Looked up from germline, CDR1 is SQVTM and CDR2 is ANQGSEA. CDR3 length: 15 amino acids. The V gene lost 7 bases and the J gene lost 1 base, with 19 bases spanning the gap. CDR3 amino acids: CSASGSEGWNTEAFF. CDR3 sequence (DNA): TGCAGCGCATCAGGGAGTGAGGGGTGGAACACTGAAGCTTTCTTT.

For this clone: Relative to the germline gene, one junction end is altered; a read error may explain this. The chain carries TRBV7-7 and TRBJ1-1; 7 bases align to TRBD1. This CDR3 is 13 amino acids long. From germline, CDR1 is SSHAT and CDR2 FNYEAQ (reference sequence). The CDR3 is CASSRDRNTEAFF. CDR3 in DNA: TGTGCTAGCAGCCGGGACAGGAACACTGAAGCTTTCTTT.

The gene calls are TRBV13 and TRBJ1-6, with a weak D call TRBD1 (6 bases). Germline V gives CDR1 PRHDT, CDR2 FYEKMQ (reference sequence). Deletions cut 1 base from V and 8 bases from J, with 15 bases between. This CDR3 comprises 16 residues. The CDR3 coding sequence is TGTGCCAGCAGCTTAGTAACAGGGAGGGGTTATTCACCCCTCCACTTT. This codes for CASSLVTGRGYSPLHF.

This rearrangement joins TRBV14 to TRBJ1-3; D possibly corresponds to TRBD1 (5 bases). V was shortened by 5 bases and J by 2 bases, with 16 bases between the two germline ends. The CDR3 loop spans 16 amino acids. Per the germline V gene, CDR1 is SGHDN and CDR2 is FVKESK. DNA for the CDR3: TGTGCCAGCAGCGCCCTGGGAGCAGGGACTGGAAACACCATATATTTT. Its translation is CASSALGAGTGNTIYF. The full variable domain, with the rest looked up from reference TRBV14 and TRBJ1-3, is EAGVTQFPSHSVIEKGQTVTLRCDPISGHDNLYWYRRVMGKEIKFLLHFVKESKQDESGMPNNRFLAERTGGTYSTLKVQPAELEDSGVYFCASSALGAGTGNTIYFGEGSWLTVV.

CDR3 sequence reads: CSAPVETQYF. CDR3 nucleotides: TGCAGTGCCCCCGTCGAGACCCAGTACTTC. The chain employs TRBV20-1 and TRBJ2-5, with D unresolved. Per germline, CDR1 DFQATT and CDR2 SNEGSKA (reference sequence). V was cut by 6 bases and J by 5 bases, with 7 bases left in between. CDR3 length equals 10 residues.